The rows below give T cell receptor beta chains drawn from one sample of a study of T cells in Graves' hyperthyroidism and ophthalmopathy. TCRdb analysed the multiplex PCR reads with MiXCR anew, one entry per CDR3 protein. Seen here are 200,000 to 250,000 distinct CDR3 sequences, over 20% observed once, and the top ten hold roughly a third. The source material was blood. The receptors were sampled from a woman aged 40-49 years with Graves' ophthalmopathy. The CDR3 runs from the conserved cysteine through the conserved F or W. D genes are given only for firm matches. Size is omitted from some rows. Given values are once, few, many or a class for expanded clones.

CDR3 protein | CDR3 DNA | J gene | V gene | D gene | clone size
CASSLSMVGGYTF | TGTGCCAGCAGTTTATCGATGGTAGGAGGCTACACCTTC | TRBJ1-2 | TRBV27 | . | .
CASSQEGQPQHF | TGTGCCAGCTCCCAGGAGGGTCAGCCCCAGCATTTT | TRBJ1-5 | TRBV12-3/TRBV12-4 | . | many
CASGPDLPTQYF | TGTGCTAGTGGTCCAGACCTCCCGACTCAGTACTTC | TRBJ2-5 | TRBV12-5 | . | .
CASSQERQNQETQYF | TGTGCCAGCAGCCAAGAACGGCAGAACCAAGAGACCCAGTACTTC | TRBJ2-5 | TRBV3-1 | . | many
CASSLTPGGNQPQHF | TGTGCCAGCAGTTTAACCCCCGGGGGCAATCAGCCCCAGCATTTT | TRBJ1-5 | TRBV28 | . | many
CSAPPSGGNTGELFF | TGCAGTGCCCCCCCTAGCGGGGGGAACACCGGGGAGCTGTTTTTT | TRBJ2-2 | TRBV20-1 | TRBD2 | .
CAWGLDQETQYF | TGTGCCTGGGGACTAGATCAAGAGACCCAGTACTTC | TRBJ2-5 | TRBV30 | TRBD2 | many
CASSGVTSGSFDEQYF | TGTGCCAGCAGTGGAGTTACTAGCGGGAGTTTCGACGAGCAGTACTTC | TRBJ2-7 | TRBV6-1 | TRBD2 | many
CSASVPLGDQETQYF | TGCAGTGCTAGTGTTCCACTAGGAGATCAAGAGACCCAGTACTTC | TRBJ2-5 | TRBV20-1 | . | many
CASRLQGTSYGYTF | TGTGCCAGCAGATTACAGGGGACTTCCTATGGCTACACCTTC | TRBJ1-2 | TRBV6-2/TRBV6-3 | TRBD1 | many
CATRGTNTGELFF | TGTGCCACCAGGGGTACGAACACCGGGGAGCTGTTTTTT | TRBJ2-2 | TRBV15 | . | many
CAISDRVAGELFF | TGTGCCATCAGCGACAGGGTGGCCGGGGAGCTGTTTTTT | TRBJ2-2 | TRBV10-3 | TRBD1 | many
CASSLPKQETQYF | TGTGCCAGCAGTTTGCCCAAACAAGAGACCCAGTACTTC | TRBJ2-5 | TRBV28 | . | few
CASSLQGTTGELFF | TGCGCCAGCAGCTTACAGGGTACCACCGGGGAGCTGTTTTTT | TRBJ2-2 | TRBV5-1 | . | .
CASRTGGGHSGANVLTF | TGTGCCAGCAGAACAGGAGGGGGTCACTCTGGGGCCAACGTCCTGACTTTC | TRBJ2-6 | TRBV6-1 | . | .
CASSEYDSGNTIYF | TGTGCCAGCAGTGAATACGACTCTGGAAACACCATATATTTT | TRBJ1-3 | TRBV25-1 | . | few
CASSPSDNRAVGYTF | TGTGCCAGCAGTCCCTCCGATAACAGGGCGGTAGGCTACACCTTC | TRBJ1-2 | TRBV28 | . | many
CSAAGLAGGEQYF | TGCAGCGCTGCGGGACTAGCGGGAGGTGAGCAGTACTTC | TRBJ2-7 | TRBV29-1 | TRBD2 | many
CSARDFSRANTGELFF | TGCAGTGCTAGAGATTTTTCGCGGGCGAACACCGGGGAGCTGTTTTTT | TRBJ2-2 | TRBV20-1 | . | .
CASSLLAPRQGLNQPQHF | TGTGCCAGCAGTCTGCTCGCCCCACGGCAGGGACTCAATCAGCCCCAGCATTTT | TRBJ1-5 | TRBV28 | . | .
CASSIGLAGTGANVLTF | TGTGCCAGTAGTATCGGACTAGCGGGTACCGGGGCCAACGTCCTGACTTTC | TRBJ2-6 | TRBV19 | TRBD2 | many
CASSANDRLPEAFF | TGTGCCAGCAGTGCCAACGACAGGTTACCTGAAGCTTTCTTT | TRBJ1-1 | TRBV6-1 | . | many
CASSLKVLGSPLHF | TGTGCCAGCAGCCTAAAGGTGTTGGGGTCACCCCTCCACTTT | TRBJ1-6 | TRBV27 | . | many
CAISPGQGGRTEAFF | TGTGCCATCAGTCCGGGACAGGGGGGGAGGACTGAAGCTTTCTTT | TRBJ1-1 | TRBV10-3 | TRBD1 | many
CASSKYRSATEAFF | TGTGCCAGCAGTAAATACAGGTCCGCCACTGAAGCTTTCTTT | TRBJ1-1 | TRBV6-1 | . | many
CASSATGNTGELFF | TGTGCCAGCAGCGCAACAGGGAACACCGGGGAGCTGTTTTTT | TRBJ2-2 | TRBV11-3 | . | many
CASSHVGGLNTEAFF | TGTGCCAGCAGCCACGTAGGGGGGTTGAACACTGAAGCTTTCTTT | TRBJ1-1 | TRBV3-1 | . | .
CASSNRQSNQPQHF | TGTGCCAGCAGCAACAGACAAAGCAATCAGCCCCAGCATTTT | TRBJ1-5 | TRBV12-3/TRBV12-4 | . | .
CASGLGGSSYEQYF | TGTGCCAGCGGCCTAGGGGGCAGTTCCTACGAGCAGTACTTC | TRBJ2-7 | TRBV28 | TRBD1 | many
CAWRGAGRGNTIYF | TGTGCCTGGAGAGGGGCAGGAAGGGGGAACACCATATATTTT | TRBJ1-3 | TRBV30 | . | many
CASSTRALAYGYTF | TGTGCCAGCAGTACCCGGGCCCTAGCCTATGGCTACACCTTC | TRBJ1-2 | TRBV28 | . | .
CASSLEGDYEQYF | TGTGCCAGCAGCTTAGAAGGCGACTACGAGCAGTACTTC | TRBJ2-7 | TRBV7-2 | . | many
CASSGRASNQPQHF | TGTGCCAGTAGTGGCCGGGCTAGCAATCAGCCCCAGCATTTT | TRBJ1-5 | TRBV19 | . | many
CASSAMGSSGNTIYF | TGTGCCAGCAGCGCGATGGGGAGCTCTGGAAACACCATATATTTT | TRBJ1-3 | TRBV12-3/TRBV12-4 | . | many
CASIPGFGANVLTF | TGTGCCAGCATTCCGGGGTTTGGGGCCAACGTCCTGACTTTC | TRBJ2-6 | TRBV2 | . | many
CASSEDPADTEAFF | TGTGCCAGCAGTGAAGACCCCGCGGACACTGAAGCTTTCTTT | TRBJ1-1 | TRBV6-1 | . | once
CASSPRADRGHEQYF | TGTGCCAGCAGCCCCCGAGCGGACAGGGGCCACGAGCAGTACTTC | TRBJ2-7 | TRBV14 | TRBD1 | .
CASSWDRKKYEQYF | TGTGCCAGCAGTTGGGACAGGAAGAAGTACGAGCAGTACTTC | TRBJ2-7 | TRBV6-2/TRBV6-3 | TRBD1 | .
CASSLHPGQGSSYEQYF | TGTGCCAGCAGTTTACACCCGGGACAAGGGAGCTCCTACGAGCAGTACTTC | TRBJ2-7 | TRBV28 | . | .
CASSLENRLSGNTIYF | TGTGCCAGCAGTTTGGAAAACCGACTCTCTGGAAACACCATATATTTT | TRBJ1-3 | TRBV6-5 | . | .
CASSRDRDSGYEQYF | TGTGCCAGCAGTCGGGACAGGGATAGCGGCTACGAGCAGTACTTC | TRBJ2-7 | TRBV12-3/TRBV12-4 | TRBD1 | many
CASAPGASYEQYF | TGTGCCAGCGCCCCGGGGGCGTCCTACGAGCAGTACTTC | TRBJ2-7 | TRBV27 | . | .
CASSEGTGLEAFF | TGTGCCAGCAGTGAGGGAACAGGACTTGAAGCTTTCTTT | TRBJ1-1 | TRBV6-1 | . | .
CASSKNPGTVNEQYF | TGTGCCAGCAGTAAAAATCCCGGGACAGTCAACGAGCAGTACTTC | TRBJ2-7 | TRBV6-1 | TRBD1 | .
CATSPQGLAGPGDEQYF | TGTGCCACCAGCCCCCAGGGACTAGCGGGGCCAGGGGACGAGCAGTACTTC | TRBJ2-7 | TRBV15 | TRBD2 | many
CASSLEPRGDRETQYF | TGTGCCAGCAGCTTAGAACCCAGGGGGGATAGGGAGACCCAGTACTTC | TRBJ2-5 | TRBV11-1 | . | .
CASSLPSGGEQYF | TGCGCCAGCAGCCTTCCGTCGGGGGGCGAGCAGTACTTC | TRBJ2-7 | TRBV4-1 | TRBD2 | .
CASSYTDGYEQYF | TGTGCCAGCAGTTACACGGACGGCTACGAGCAGTACTTC | TRBJ2-7 | TRBV7-8 | . | many
CASSPLRGDFFSEAFF | TGTGCCAGCAGCCCGTTGAGGGGGGATTTTTTTTCTGAAGCTTTCTTT | TRBJ1-1 | TRBV28 | . | many
CASSLVGGQPSSYEQYF | TGTGCCAGCAGCTTGGTAGGGGGACAGCCGAGCTCCTACGAGCAGTACTTC | TRBJ2-7 | TRBV5-4 | TRBD1 | many
CAWSAPGTSWVGASYEQYF | TGTGCCTGGAGTGCTCCCGGGACTAGCTGGGTGGGAGCCTCCTACGAGCAGTACTTC | TRBJ2-7 | TRBV30 | TRBD2 | .
CSALGQDQETQYF | TGCAGTGCCCTAGGACAGGACCAAGAGACCCAGTACTTC | TRBJ2-5 | TRBV20-1 | TRBD1 | many
CASSYLRVAATEAFF | TGTGCCAGCAGTTACCTTCGGGTCGCGGCCACTGAAGCTTTCTTT | TRBJ1-1 | TRBV6-5 | . | .
CASSLSRDREF | TGTGCCAGCAGCTTGTCCCGGGACAGGGAATTC | TRBJ2-7 | TRBV5-6 | TRBD1 | .
CAWSAGRDGRQYF | TGTGCCTGGAGTGCGGGCAGGGACGGGCGGCAGTACTTC | TRBJ2-7 | TRBV30 | . | .